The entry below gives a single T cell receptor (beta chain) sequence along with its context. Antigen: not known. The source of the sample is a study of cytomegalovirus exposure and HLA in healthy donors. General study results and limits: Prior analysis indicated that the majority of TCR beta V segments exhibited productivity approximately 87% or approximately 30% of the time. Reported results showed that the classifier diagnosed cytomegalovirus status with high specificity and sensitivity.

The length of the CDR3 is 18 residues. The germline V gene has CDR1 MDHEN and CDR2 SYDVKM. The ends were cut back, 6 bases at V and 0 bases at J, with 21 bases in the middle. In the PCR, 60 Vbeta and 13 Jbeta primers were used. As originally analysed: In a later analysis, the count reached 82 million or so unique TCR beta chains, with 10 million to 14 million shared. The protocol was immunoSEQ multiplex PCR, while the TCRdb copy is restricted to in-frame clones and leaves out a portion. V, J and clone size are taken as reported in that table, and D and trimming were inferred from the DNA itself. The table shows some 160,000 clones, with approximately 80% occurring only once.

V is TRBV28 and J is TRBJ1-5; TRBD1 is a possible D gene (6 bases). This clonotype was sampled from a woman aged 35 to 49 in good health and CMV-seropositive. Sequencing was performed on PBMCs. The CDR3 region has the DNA TGTGCCAGCAGCCGGAGCGGGGTTTGGGGGCATAGCAATCAGCCCCAGCATTTT. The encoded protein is CASSRSGVWGHSNQPQHF. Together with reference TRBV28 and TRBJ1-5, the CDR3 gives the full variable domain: DVKVTQSSRYLVKRTGEKVFLECVQDMDHENMFWYRQDPGLGLRLIYFSYDVKMKEKGDIPEGYSVSREKKERFSLILESASTNQTSMYLCASSRSGVWGHSNQPQHFGDGTRLSIL.